What follows describes a single T cell receptor beta chain. CDR1 SGHNT and CDR2 YENEEA come from the germline V gene. This CDR3 region has 14 residues. Trimming took off 2 bases at V and 4 bases at J, with 11 bases between the two ends. The sample is drawn from a study of blood T cell repertoires in COVID-19. On the study more broadly: The study drew acute and convalescent COVID-19 samples from the United States, Italy and Spain.

Only in-frame clones appear in the TCRdb table, and some are missing; sequencing was by immunoSEQ multiplex PCR. The data show some 290,000 clones, 85% to 90% seen once. Material for sequencing was peripheral blood. This receptor was obtained from a woman aged 40 to 50 with COVID-19, enrolled during active disease. The chain combines TRBV11-3 with TRBJ1-1, with D perhaps TRBD1 (6 bases). The CDR3 loop is CASSLQGMGTEAFF. Written as DNA, the CDR3 is TGTGCCAGCAGCTTACAGGGGATGGGCACTGAAGCTTTCTTT.